The clone carrying this T cell receptor (beta chain) was seen once. The antigen remains undetermined. The data were taken from a study of cytomegalovirus exposure and HLA in healthy donors. Study-wide findings and caveats: Under in vitro conditions, a few CMV-associated chains were confirmed as specific for CMV antigens. Diagnosis of cytomegalovirus status made by the classifier reportedly showed high specificity and sensitivity. TCR beta chains numbering 150 to 200 were designated cytomegalovirus-associated.

Method: immunoSEQ multiplex PCR; TCRdb's copy keeps in-frame clones and lacks some. The table includes over 85,000 clones, roughly nine tenths detected once. Donors were drawn from the approximately 120-subject validation cohort, separate from the roughly 670-subject first cohort. Sequences were obtained from PBMCs. The TCR sequence derives from a woman aged 18-30 years in good health and CMV-seronegative.

The CDR3 sequence is CASSPHRGLELFF. CDR3 nucleotide sequence: TGTGCCAGCAGCCCTCACAGGGGGTTGGAGCTGTTTTTT. The gene calls are TRBV14 and TRBJ2-2; TRBD1 aligns across 8 bases. The CDR3 length is 13 residues. Germline V gene sequence: CDR1 SGHDN, CDR2 FVKESK. With V trimmed by 4 bases and J by 10 bases, 5 bases remained unmatched.